This T cell receptor beta chain was captured by sequencing in a study of blood T cell repertoires in COVID-19. Study members were between 18 and 89 years old and lived in roughly 24 US regions. Recovery among Cohort 3 donors was established by two negative PCRs, clearance, or symptom resolution. Authors' methods: Reference gene primers were amplified, and this amplification served to estimate nucleated cell counts. The data were produced by immunoSEQ multiplex PCR, yet TCRdb's version contains in-frame clones alone and is incomplete. V, J and clone size are those of that table, while D and trimming were read from the DNA. The table has 300,000 to 450,000 clones, 85% to 90% seen once. The germline V gene has CDR1 LNHDA and CDR2 SQIVND (reference sequence). The CDR3 runs 12 residues. The ends were cut back, 4 bases at V and 4 bases at J, with 7 bases in the middle.

This TCR was sampled from a man between 18 and 35 years old who had recovered from COVID-19. Sample: PBMCs or T cells enriched from blood (not recorded which). The chain carries TRBV19 and TRBJ1-1; D is perhaps TRBD1 (5 bases). CDR3 in DNA: TGTGCCAGTAGTACCCAGGGCACTGAAGCTTTCTTT. It translates to CASSTQGTEAFF.